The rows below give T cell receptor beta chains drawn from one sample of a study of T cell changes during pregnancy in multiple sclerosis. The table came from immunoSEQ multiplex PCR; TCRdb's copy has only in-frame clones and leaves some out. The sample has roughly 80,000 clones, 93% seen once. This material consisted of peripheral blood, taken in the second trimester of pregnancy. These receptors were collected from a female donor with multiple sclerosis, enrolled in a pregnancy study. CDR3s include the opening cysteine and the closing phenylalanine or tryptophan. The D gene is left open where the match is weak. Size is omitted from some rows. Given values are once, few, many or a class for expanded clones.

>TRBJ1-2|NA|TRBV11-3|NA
TGTGCCAGCGGGGGGTTACAGGTAACTCCACTTTCCTATGGCTACACCTTC
CASGGLQVTPLSYGYTF
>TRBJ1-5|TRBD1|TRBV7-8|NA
TGTGCCAGCAGCTTAGCGGTGAGGGCAGGGGGCACGGATCAGCCCCAGCATTTT
CASSLAVRAGGTDQPQHF
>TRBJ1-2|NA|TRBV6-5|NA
TGTGCCAGCAGTTCGGGACGGGGAGGATCGAACTATGGCTACACCTTC
CASSSGRGGSNYGYTF
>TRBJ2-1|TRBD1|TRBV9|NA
TGTGCCAGCAGCGTAGGGCAGGGGGCTTACAATGAGCAGTTCTTC
CASSVGQGAYNEQFF
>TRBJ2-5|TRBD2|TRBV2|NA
TGTGCCAGCAAAGCGGGGGAAAGGTACCAAGAGACCCAGTACTTC
CASKAGERYQETQYF
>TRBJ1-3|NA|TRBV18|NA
TGTGCCAGCTCAGGTGCGGATGGAAACACCATATATTTT
CASSGADGNTIYF
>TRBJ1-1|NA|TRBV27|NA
TGTGCCAGCAGTTTATGGGCCAGGCCCGAGATGAACACTGAAGCTTTCTTT
CASSLWARPEMNTEAFF
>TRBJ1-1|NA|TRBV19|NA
TGTGCCAGTAGTATTGGAGGGATCGAAGCTTTCTTT
CASSIGGIEAFF
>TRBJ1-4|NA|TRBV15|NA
TGTGCCACCAGCAGAGCCATAATCCAGGGAAATGAAAAACTGTTTTTT
CATSRAIIQGNEKLFF
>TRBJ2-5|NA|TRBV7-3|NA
TGTGCCAGCAGCTCCCGCGGGGCGGGACAGAGGGAGACCCAGTACTTC
CASSSRGAGQRETQYF
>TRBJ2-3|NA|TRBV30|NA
TGTGCCTGGAGTGTAGGACTAAGAACAGATACGCAGTATTTT
CAWSVGLRTDTQYF
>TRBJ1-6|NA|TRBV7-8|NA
TGTGCCAGCAGCCCCTACCGGGACGGGGGTTCACCCCTCCACTTT
CASSPYRDGGSPLHF
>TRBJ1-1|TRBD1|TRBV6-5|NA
TGTGCCACCCGGGGACAGGGGGCTGAAGCTTTCTTT
CATRGQGAEAFF
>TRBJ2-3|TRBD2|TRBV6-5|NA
TGTGCCAGCAGTTACCAGACTAGCGGGGGGCCCCCCCAGTATTTT
CASSYQTSGGPPQYF
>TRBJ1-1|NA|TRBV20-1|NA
TGCAGTGCTAGTGAGGGAACTGAAGCTTTCTTT
CSASEGTEAFF
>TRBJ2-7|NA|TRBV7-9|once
TGTGCCAGCAGCTTTTCTAACTCCACCTACGAGCAGTACTTC
CASSFSNSTYEQYF
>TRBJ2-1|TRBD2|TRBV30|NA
TGTGCCTGGAGTGTGGGGCTAGCGGGGCTGAATGAGCAGTTCTTC
CAWSVGLAGLNEQFF
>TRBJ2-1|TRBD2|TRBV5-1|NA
TGCGCCAGCAGCTTGACAGAGGGAGGGAGCTGGAATGAGCAGTTCTTC
CASSLTEGGSWNEQFF
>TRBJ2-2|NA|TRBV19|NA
TGTGCCAGCAGTAGGAGAGACGGGACCGGGGAGCTGTTTTTT
CASSRRDGTGELFF
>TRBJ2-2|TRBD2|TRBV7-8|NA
TGTGCCAGCAGTGCTTGGCGGGGGGGCCCCGGGGAGCTGTTTTTT
CASSAWRGGPGELFF
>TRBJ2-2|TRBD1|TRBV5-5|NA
TGTGCCAGCAGCTTAACGGGACAGGGGAACACCGGGGAGCTGTTTTTT
CASSLTGQGNTGELFF
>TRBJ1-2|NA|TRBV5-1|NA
TGCGCCAGCAGTGACGGCAGGAGGTTAGACTATGGCTACACCTTC
CASSDGRRLDYGYTF
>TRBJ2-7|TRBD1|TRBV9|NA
TGTGCCAGCAGCGTAGGGGACAGGACGGACGAGCAGTACTTC
CASSVGDRTDEQYF
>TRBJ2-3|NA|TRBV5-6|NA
TGTGCCAGCAGCCAGGCGGATACGCAGTATTTT
CASSQADTQYF
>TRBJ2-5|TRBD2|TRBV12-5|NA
TGTGCTAGTGGACCGCCGGGACTAGCGTTAGACGGGGAGACCCAGTACTTC
CASGPPGLALDGETQYF
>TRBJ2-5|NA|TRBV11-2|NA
TGTGCCAGCAGCTTAACAGGGAAAGGGACAGAGACCCAGTACTTC
CASSLTGKGTETQYF